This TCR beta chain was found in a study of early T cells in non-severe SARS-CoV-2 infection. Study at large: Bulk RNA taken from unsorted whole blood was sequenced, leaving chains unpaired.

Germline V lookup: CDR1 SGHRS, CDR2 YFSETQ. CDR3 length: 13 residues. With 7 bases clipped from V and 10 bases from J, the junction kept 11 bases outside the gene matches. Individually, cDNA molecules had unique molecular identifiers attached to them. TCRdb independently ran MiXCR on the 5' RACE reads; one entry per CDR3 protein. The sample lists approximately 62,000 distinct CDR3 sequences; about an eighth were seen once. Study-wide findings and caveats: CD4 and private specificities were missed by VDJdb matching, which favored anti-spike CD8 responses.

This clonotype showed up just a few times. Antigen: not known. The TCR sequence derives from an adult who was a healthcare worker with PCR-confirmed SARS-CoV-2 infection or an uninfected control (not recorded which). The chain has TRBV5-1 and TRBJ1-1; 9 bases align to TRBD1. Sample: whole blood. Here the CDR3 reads CASGNDRGVRAFF. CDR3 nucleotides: TGCGCCAGCGGAAATGACAGGGGGGTCAGAGCTTTCTTT.